This TCR beta chain is from a study of blood T cell repertoires in COVID-19. Study-wide context: Material from acute and convalescent COVID-19 was sourced from the United States, Italy and Spain. T cells, B-cell-depleted T cells, or PBMCs provided the cDNA or gDNA that served as material.

Per the authors' pipeline: Estimation of nucleated cell counts was performed using reference gene primer amplification. Clones were read by immunoSEQ multiplex PCR, and TCRdb kept only the in-frame ones, dropping some. For V, J and clone size, that table is used; D and trimming come from the DNA. The sample yields fewer than 450,000 clones, 70% to 90% seen once. Seattle's enrolled individuals joined amid active infection and were then monitored longitudinally. This CDR3 has 16 residues. Trimming left V 0 bases short and J 8 bases short, with 20 bases between. Germline CDR1 is SGHRS and CDR2 is YFSETQ.

This TCR came from a woman between 45 and 60 years old with COVID-19, enrolled during active disease. The sequenced material came from peripheral blood. The chain recombines TRBV5-1 with TRBJ1-2; no reliable D call. The CDR3 DNA reads as TGCGCCAGCAGCTTGGTCGGGGAAGGCCAACAGAGGGGCTACACCTTC. Its translation is CASSLVGEGQQRGYTF.